A single sample is the source of the 15 T cell receptor beta chains below, sequenced in a study of blood T cell repertoires in COVID-19. Produced via immunoSEQ multiplex PCR; TCRdb's table is partial and in-frame only. Among around 250,000 clones listed, roughly nine tenths were seen once. The source material was peripheral blood. Receptors originate from a woman aged 40 to 55 who had recovered from COVID-19.

The chain uses TRBV6-2 or TRBV6-3 and TRBJ2-3; 15 bases line up with TRBD2. This CDR3 spans 16 amino acids. Germline V lookup: CDR1 MNHEY, CDR2 SVGEGT. V lost 5 bases to trimming and J lost 5 bases; unmatched junction nucleotides: 5. Written as DNA, the CDR3 is TGTGCCAGCAGTGGACTAGCGGGAGGGTATGGAGATACGCAGTATTTT. Translating it yields CASSGLAGGYGDTQYF.

The chain joins TRBV7-8 to TRBJ1-1; 10 bases are shared with TRBD1. The CDR3 runs to 16 residues. Germline V lookup: CDR1 SGHVS, CDR2 FQNEAQ. Trimming took 5 bases from V and 0 from J; bases not matched to a gene: 6. The CDR3: CASSLRQGALNTEAFF. As DNA, the CDR3 is TGTGCCAGCAGCCTGCGACAGGGGGCTTTGAACACTGAAGCTTTCTTT.

The CDR3 here is CASSTGTGGFDEQYV. The CDR3 DNA sequence: TGTGCCAGCAGCACCGGGACAGGGGGTTTCGACGAGCAGTACGTC. The chain uses TRBV7-8 and TRBJ2-7; 11 bases map to TRBD1. This CDR3 is built from 15 residues. V was pared by 5 bases and J by 5 bases, with 8 bases of the junction left unmatched. Germline V gene lookup returns CDR1 SGHVS and CDR2 FQNEAQ.

The chain uses TRBV10-3 and TRBJ2-7, with 9 nucleotides matching TRBD1. The germline gives CDR1 ENHRY, CDR2 SYGVKD. Trimming removed 4 bases from V and 2 bases from J; junction bases left unmatched: 3. This CDR3 is built from 14 residues. The CDR3 nucleotides are TGTGCCATCAGTGGGACAGGGGCCACCTACGAGCAGTACGTC. As protein: CAISGTGATYEQYV.

The genes are TRBV6-5 and TRBJ1-4; the match to TRBD1 covers 8 bases. With V trimmed by 2 bases and J by 2 bases, 1 base remained unmatched. Germline CDR1 and CDR2: MNHEY and SVGAGI. CDR3 length: 15 amino acids. Written as DNA, the CDR3 is TGTGCCAGCAGTTACCAGGGGGCCACTAATGAAAAACTGTTTTTT. It encodes CASSYQGATNEKLFF.

The CDR3 spells CASSGTGIGTDTQYF. The CDR3 nucleotides are TGTGCCAGCAGCGGGACAGGGATAGGAACAGATACGCAGTATTTT. This chain joins TRBV5-6 and TRBJ2-3; 9 positions agree with TRBD1. The CDR3 has 15 residues. Germline lookup yields CDR1 SGHDT and CDR2 YYEEEE. Trimming took 4 bases from V and 3 from J; bases not matched to a gene: 6.

The V gene is TRBV2, the J gene TRBJ2-5, with D possibly being TRBD1 (5 bases). The CDR3 length is 12 residues. Trimming removed 4 bases from V and 5 bases from J, with 8 bases in between. Germline V lookup: CDR1 SNHLY, CDR2 FYNNEI. CDR3 protein: CASSAGIETQYF. In nucleotides, the CDR3 is TGTGCCAGCAGTGCAGGGATTGAGACCCAGTACTTC. Full variable domain (missing parts from reference TRBV2 and TRBJ2-5): EPEVTQTPSHQVTQMGQEVILRCVPISNHLYFYWYRQILGQKVEFLVSFYNNEISEKSEIFDDQFSVERPDGSNFTLKIRSTKLEDSAMYFCASSAGIETQYFGPGTRLLVL.

The V gene is TRBV18, the J gene TRBJ1-1, with 12 bases fitting TRBD1. The germline CDR1 and CDR2 sequences are KGHSH and LQKENI. This CDR3 contains 15 residues. The V segment lost 5 bases and the J segment 7 bases; nucleotides outside the gene matches: 8. This CDR3 is CASSSGTGGNVEAFF. As DNA, the CDR3 is TGTGCCAGCTCATCCGGGACAGGGGGCAATGTTGAAGCTTTCTTT.

CDR3 loop: CASGLLRTGELFF. CDR3 sequence (DNA): TGTGCTAGTGGTTTGCTGAGGACCGGGGAGCTGTTTTTT. This chain joins TRBV12-5 and TRBJ2-2; D uncertain. This CDR3 contains 13 residues. Germline assignment: CDR1 LGHNT and CDR2 FRNRAP. V shed 2 bases and J shed 5 bases, with 6 bases lying between them. The whole variable domain, filled in from reference TRBV12-5 and TRBJ2-2, reads DARVTQTPRHKVTEMGQEVTMRCQPILGHNTVFWYRQTMMQGLELLAYFRNRAPLDDSGMPKDRFSAEMPDATLATLKIQPSEPRDSAVYFCASGLLRTGELFFGEGSRLTVL.

The chain uses TRBV28 and TRBJ1-2; D is unresolved. The CDR3 runs 14 residues. Trimming left V 4 bases short and J 4 bases short, with 13 bases between. CDR1 MDHEN and CDR2 SYDVKM come from the germline V gene. The CDR3 sequence: CASSSQYRSYGYTF. The CDR3 DNA reads TGTGCCAGCAGTTCCCAATACCGGAGCTATGGCTACACCTTC.

This clone was found once. V is TRBV15 and J is TRBJ1-3, with D possibly being TRBD1 (5 bases). The V and J ends lost 0 bases and 4 bases respectively, with 10 bases between them. Germline assignment: CDR1 LNHNV and CDR2 YYDKDF (reference sequence). The CDR3 sequence is 15 residues long. The CDR3, as DNA: TGTGCCACCAGCAGAGATAAAGGGGCCGGAAACACCATATATTTT. The encoded protein is CATSRDKGAGNTIYF.

The table lists this clone with a few counts. The rearrangement joins TRBV7-2 to TRBJ1-6, with D uncertain. Trimming shortened V by 5 bases and J by 7 bases, and 6 bases separated the two germline ends. This CDR3 comprises 12 residues. Germline CDR1 SGHTA, CDR2 FQGNSA. The CDR3 DNA sequence: TGTGCCAGCAGCGTAGTAAATTCACCCCTCCACTTT. This codes for CASSVVNSPLHF. The full variable domain, its missing parts supplied by reference TRBV7-2 and TRBJ1-6, is GAGVSQSPSNKVTEKGKDVELRCDPISGHTALYWYRQSLGQGLEFLIYFQGNSAPDKSGLPSDRFSAERTGGSVSTLTIQRTQQEDSAVYLCASSVVNSPLHFGNGTRLTVT.

V and J are TRBV19 and TRBJ2-6; D not resolved. Germline CDR1 reads LNHDA; CDR2 reads SQIVND (reference sequence). This CDR3 spans 17 amino acids. Trimming took off 4 bases at V and 0 bases at J, with 13 bases between the two ends. CDR3 DNA sequence: TGTGCCAGTAGTAACCGGGTCGTAAACTCTGGGGCCAACGTCCTGACTTTC. Protein sequence: CASSNRVVNSGANVLTF.

The chain joins TRBV6-5 to TRBJ2-7; TRBD2 aligns across 8 bases. Germline V gene sequence: CDR1 MNHEY, CDR2 SVGAGI. The J segment lost 7 bases and the V segment lost 8 bases, leaving 4 bases of the junction unmatched. The CDR3 runs to 11 residues. The CDR3 reads CASGLAGEQYF. CDR3 nucleotides: TGTGCCAGCGGGTTAGCGGGAGAGCAGTACTTC.

J is TRBJ1-4 and V is TRBV6-5; 8 bases fit TRBD1. CDR1 is MNHEY and CDR2 is SVGAGI in the germline V gene. The V gene end was trimmed by 5 bases and the J gene end by 4 bases; junction bases not matched to a gene: 6. This CDR3 comprises 15 residues. CDR3 nucleotides: TGTGCCAGCAGTCCCTGGACAGGGAATAATGAAAAACTGTTTTTT. Translating gives CASSPWTGNNEKLFF.